This TCR beta chain was sequenced for a study of blood T cell repertoires in COVID-19. For the study at large: PBMCs, B-cell-depleted T cells, or T cells provided the cDNA or gDNA that made up the material.

The protocol was immunoSEQ multiplex PCR, while the TCRdb copy is restricted to in-frame clones and leaves out a portion. The data contain a few hundred thousand clones, 75% to 90% of them singletons. Residents of over 20 US areas, aged about 18 to 95 years, made up the participants. Grouping used clinical history reported by participants in a survey and questionnaire. This clone has just one count. This CDR3 is built from 21 residues. V was clipped by 0 bases and J by 4 bases; unmatched bases: 22. From germline, CDR1 is SGHRS and CDR2 YFSETQ. The sample comprised PBMCs or T cells enriched from blood (not recorded which). The origin of this receptor is a man aged 30 to 39 who had recovered from COVID-19. The rearrangement links TRBV5-1 to TRBJ1-2; 9 positions match TRBD1. The CDR3 loop reads CASSLAQGEGDREMRGYGYTF. CDR3 DNA sequence: TGCGCCAGCAGCTTGGCCCAGGGAGAGGGGGACAGGGAAATGCGAGGCTATGGCTACACCTTC.